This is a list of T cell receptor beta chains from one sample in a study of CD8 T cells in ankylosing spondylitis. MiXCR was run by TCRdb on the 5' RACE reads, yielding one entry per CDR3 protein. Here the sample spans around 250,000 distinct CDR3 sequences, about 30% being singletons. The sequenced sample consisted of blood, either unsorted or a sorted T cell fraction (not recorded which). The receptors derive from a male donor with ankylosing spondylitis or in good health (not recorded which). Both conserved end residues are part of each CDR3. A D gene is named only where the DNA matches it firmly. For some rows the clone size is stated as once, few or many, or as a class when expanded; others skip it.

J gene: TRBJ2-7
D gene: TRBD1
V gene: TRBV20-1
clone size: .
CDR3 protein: CSARDLRSQGSSYEQYF
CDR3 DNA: TGCAGTGCTAGAGATCTGCGTTCACAGGGGAGCTCCTACGAGCAGTACTTC

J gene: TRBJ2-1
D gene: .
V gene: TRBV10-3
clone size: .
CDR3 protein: CAISGSGSVSNEQFF
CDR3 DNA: TGTGCCATCAGTGGGTCCGGGTCAGTGTCAAATGAGCAGTTCTTC

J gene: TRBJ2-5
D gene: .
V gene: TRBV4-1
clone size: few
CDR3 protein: CASSQDPAGQETQYF
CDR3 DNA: TGCGCCAGCAGCCAAGATCCCGCCGGCCAAGAGACCCAGTACTTC

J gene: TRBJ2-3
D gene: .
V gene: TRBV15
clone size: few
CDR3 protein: CATSRDQVDGTDTQYF
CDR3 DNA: TGTGCCACCAGCAGAGATCAGGTCGACGGCACAGATACGCAGTATTTT

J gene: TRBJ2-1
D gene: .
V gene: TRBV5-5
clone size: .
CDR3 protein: CASSPAPYDSYNEQFF
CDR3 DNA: TGTGCCAGCAGCCCGGCCCCCTATGACTCCTACAATGAGCAGTTCTTC

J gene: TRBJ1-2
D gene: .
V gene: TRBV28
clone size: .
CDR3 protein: CASSWGGEGYTF
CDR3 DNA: TGTGCCAGCAGTTGGGGGGGAGAGGGCTACACCTTC

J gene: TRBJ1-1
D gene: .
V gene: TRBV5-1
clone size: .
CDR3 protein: CASSLDGSWGTEAFF
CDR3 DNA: TGCGCCAGCAGCTTGGATGGCAGTTGGGGCACTGAAGCTTTCTTT

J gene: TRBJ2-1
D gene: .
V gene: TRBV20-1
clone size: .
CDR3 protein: CSATLGEGTYNEQFF
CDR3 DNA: TGCAGTGCAACTTTGGGGGAAGGGACCTACAATGAGCAGTTCTTC

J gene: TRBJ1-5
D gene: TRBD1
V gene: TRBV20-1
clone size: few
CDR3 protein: CSARDLFEGTGIHQPQHF
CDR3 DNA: TGCAGTGCTAGAGACCTCTTCGAAGGGACAGGGATTCATCAGCCCCAGCATTTT

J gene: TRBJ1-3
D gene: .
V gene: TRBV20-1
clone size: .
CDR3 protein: CSADGDIGNTIYF
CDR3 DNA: TGCAGTGCCGATGGGGACATCGGAAACACCATATATTTT

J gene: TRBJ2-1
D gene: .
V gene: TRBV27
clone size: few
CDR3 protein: CASSSSLGYNEQFF
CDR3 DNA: TGTGCCAGCAGCTCCTCGTTAGGGTACAATGAGCAGTTCTTC

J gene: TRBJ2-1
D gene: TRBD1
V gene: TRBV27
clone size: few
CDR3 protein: CASSPQGQGAYNEQFF
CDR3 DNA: TGTGCCAGCAGTCCCCAGGGACAGGGGGCGTACAATGAGCAGTTCTTC

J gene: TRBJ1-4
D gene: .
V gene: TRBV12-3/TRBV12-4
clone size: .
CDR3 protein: CASSSQGRANEKLFF
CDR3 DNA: TGTGCCAGCAGTTCCCAGGGGAGGGCTAATGAAAAACTGTTTTTT

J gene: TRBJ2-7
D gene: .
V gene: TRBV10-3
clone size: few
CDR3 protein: CAISVDRYEQYF
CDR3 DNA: TGTGCCATCAGTGTTGACAGGTACGAGCAGTACTTC

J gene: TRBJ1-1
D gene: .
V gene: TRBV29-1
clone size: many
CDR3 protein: CSVDHQGLKTEAFF
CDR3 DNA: TGCAGCGTTGACCACCAGGGGCTTAAGACTGAAGCTTTCTTT

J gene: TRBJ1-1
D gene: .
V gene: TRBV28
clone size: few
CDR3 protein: CASNRGTEAFF
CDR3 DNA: TGTGCCAGCAACCGAGGGACTGAAGCTTTCTTT

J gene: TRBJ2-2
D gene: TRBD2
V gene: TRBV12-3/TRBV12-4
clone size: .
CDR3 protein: CASILAGHEGTGELFF
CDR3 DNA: TGTGCCAGTATACTAGCGGGCCACGAAGGGACCGGGGAGCTGTTTTTT

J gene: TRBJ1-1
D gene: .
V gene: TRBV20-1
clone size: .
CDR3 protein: CSASRWTGENTEAFF
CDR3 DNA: TGCAGTGCTAGCCGATGGACGGGGGAGAACACTGAAGCTTTCTTT

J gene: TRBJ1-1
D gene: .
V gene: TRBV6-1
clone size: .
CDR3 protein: CASSEVIKTEAFF
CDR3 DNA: TGTGCCAGCAGTGAAGTTATAAAGACTGAAGCTTTCTTT

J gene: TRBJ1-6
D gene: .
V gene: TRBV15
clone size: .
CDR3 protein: CATSRDLRNNSPLHF
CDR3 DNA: TGTGCCACCAGCAGAGATTTACGGAATAATTCACCCCTCCACTTT

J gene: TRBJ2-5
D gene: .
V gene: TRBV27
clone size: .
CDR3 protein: CASSFNREETQYF
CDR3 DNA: TGTGCCAGCAGTTTCAATAGGGAGGAGACCCAGTACTTC

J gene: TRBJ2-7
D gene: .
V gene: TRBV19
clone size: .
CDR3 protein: CASSGKGGQYF
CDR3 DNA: TGTGCCAGTAGTGGGAAGGGAGGGCAGTACTTC

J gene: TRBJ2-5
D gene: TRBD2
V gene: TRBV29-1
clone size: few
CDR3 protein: CSVVGGVQRPPYQETQYF
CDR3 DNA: TGCAGCGTTGTGGGGGGGGTTCAGAGGCCGCCGTACCAAGAGACCCAGTACTTC

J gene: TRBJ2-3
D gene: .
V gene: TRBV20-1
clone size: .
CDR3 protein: CSARIGTDTQYF
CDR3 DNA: TGCAGTGCTAGAATCGGCACAGATACGCAGTATTTT

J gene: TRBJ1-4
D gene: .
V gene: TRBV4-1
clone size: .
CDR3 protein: CASSQEPATNEKLFF
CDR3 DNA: TGCGCCAGCAGCCAAGAACCAGCAACTAATGAAAAACTGTTTTTT

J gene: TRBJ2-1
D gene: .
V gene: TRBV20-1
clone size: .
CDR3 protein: CSARDPASSYNEQFF
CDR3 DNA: TGCAGTGCTAGAGATCCGGCGAGCTCCTACAATGAGCAGTTCTTC

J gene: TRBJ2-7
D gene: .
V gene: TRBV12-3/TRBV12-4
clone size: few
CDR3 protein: CASTHRETGEQYF
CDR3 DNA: TGTGCCAGCACCCACCGGGAAACGGGAGAGCAGTACTTC

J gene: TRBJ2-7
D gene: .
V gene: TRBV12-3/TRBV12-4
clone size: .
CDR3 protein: CASSLGHEQYF
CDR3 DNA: TGTGCCAGCAGTTTAGGCCACGAGCAGTACTTC

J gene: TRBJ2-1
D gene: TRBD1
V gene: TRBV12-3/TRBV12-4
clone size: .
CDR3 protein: CASSLRRWDRDLNEQFF
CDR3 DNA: TGTGCCAGCAGTTTACGGCGCTGGGACAGGGACCTCAATGAGCAGTTCTTC

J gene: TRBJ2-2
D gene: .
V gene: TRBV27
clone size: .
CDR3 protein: CASSFYGTGELFF
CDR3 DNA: TGTGCCAGCAGTTTCTATGGCACCGGGGAGCTGTTTTTT

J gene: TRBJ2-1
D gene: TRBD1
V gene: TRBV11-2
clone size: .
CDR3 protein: CASSILSGTGYNEQFF
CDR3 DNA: TGTGCCAGCAGCATCCTCTCCGGGACAGGCTACAATGAGCAGTTCTTC

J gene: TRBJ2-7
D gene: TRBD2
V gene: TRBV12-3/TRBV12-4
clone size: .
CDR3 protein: CASSPRLSGGTTYEQYF
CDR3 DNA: TGTGCCAGCAGCCCCAGGTTAAGTGGGGGGACTACCTACGAGCAGTACTTC

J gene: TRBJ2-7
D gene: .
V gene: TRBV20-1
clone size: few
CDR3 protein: CSAREGRDEQYF
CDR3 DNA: TGCAGTGCTAGAGAGGGCAGGGACGAGCAGTACTTC

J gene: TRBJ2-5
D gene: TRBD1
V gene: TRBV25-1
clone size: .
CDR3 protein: CASSEPTGDQETQYF
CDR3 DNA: TGTGCCAGCAGTGAACCCACAGGGGACCAAGAGACCCAGTACTTC

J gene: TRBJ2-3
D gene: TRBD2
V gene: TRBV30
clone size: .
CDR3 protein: CAWTENSGSTDTQYF
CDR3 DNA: TGTGCCTGGACTGAGAATAGCGGGAGCACAGATACGCAGTATTTT

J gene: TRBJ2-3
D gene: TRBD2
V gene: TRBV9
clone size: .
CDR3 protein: CASSGVGSGGTSTDTQYF
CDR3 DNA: TGTGCCAGCAGTGGGGTTGGTAGCGGGGGAACTAGCACAGATACGCAGTATTTT

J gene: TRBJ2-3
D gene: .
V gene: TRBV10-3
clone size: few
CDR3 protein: CAITPGVASTDTQYF
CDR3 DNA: TGTGCCATCACCCCGGGGGTTGCTAGCACAGATACGCAGTATTTT

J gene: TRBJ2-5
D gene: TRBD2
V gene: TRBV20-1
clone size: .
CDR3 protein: CSARVMTSGGRGTQYF
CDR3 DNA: TGCAGTGCTAGAGTTATGACTAGCGGGGGACGGGGGACCCAGTACTTC

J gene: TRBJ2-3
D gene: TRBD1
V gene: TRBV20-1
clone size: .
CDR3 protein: CSAPGTGGHTDTQYF
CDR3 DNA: TGCAGTGCCCCCGGGACAGGGGGCCACACAGATACGCAGTATTTT

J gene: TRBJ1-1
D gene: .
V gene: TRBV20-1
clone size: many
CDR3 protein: CSARHTEAFF
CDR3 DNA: TGCAGTGCTAGGCACACTGAAGCTTTCTTT

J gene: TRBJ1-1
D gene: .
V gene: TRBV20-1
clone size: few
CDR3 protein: CSATSNRQGAVTEAFF
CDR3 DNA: TGCAGTGCTACATCGAATCGGCAGGGTGCGGTTACTGAAGCTTTCTTT

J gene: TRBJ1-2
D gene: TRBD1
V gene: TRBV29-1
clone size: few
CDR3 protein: CSVGGRGQGYTF
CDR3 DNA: TGCAGCGTCGGCGGCAGGGGGCAAGGCTACACCTTC

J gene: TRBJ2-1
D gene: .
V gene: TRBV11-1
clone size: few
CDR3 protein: CASSVGSHRGTRSYNEQFF
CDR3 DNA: TGTGCCAGCAGCGTTGGGTCCCACCGGGGCACGCGCAGTTACAATGAGCAGTTCTTC

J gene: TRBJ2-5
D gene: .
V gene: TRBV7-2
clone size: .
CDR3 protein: CASRLGGRETQYF
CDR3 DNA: TGTGCCAGCAGATTGGGGGGAAGAGAGACCCAGTACTTC

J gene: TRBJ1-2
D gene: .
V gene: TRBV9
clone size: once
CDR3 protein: CASSVEADLLYGYTF
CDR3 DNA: TGTGCCAGCAGCGTAGAAGCGGACCTGCTCTATGGCTACACCTTC

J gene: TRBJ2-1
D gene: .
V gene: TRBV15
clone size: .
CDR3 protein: CATSSAGAQRQQFF
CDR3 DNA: TGTGCCACCAGCAGTGCCGGGGCGCAGCGTCAGCAGTTCTTC

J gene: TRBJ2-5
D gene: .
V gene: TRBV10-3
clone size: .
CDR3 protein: CAIREGVAEETQYF
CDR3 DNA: TGTGCCATCAGAGAGGGGGTCGCCGAAGAGACCCAGTACTTC

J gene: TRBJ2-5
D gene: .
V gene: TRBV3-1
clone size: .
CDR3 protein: CASSWTAPGQETQYF
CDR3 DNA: TGTGCCAGCAGCTGGACAGCCCCCGGGCAAGAGACCCAGTACTTC

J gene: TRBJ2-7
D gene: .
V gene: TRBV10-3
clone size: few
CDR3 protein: CAISGGSLRQPISYEQYF
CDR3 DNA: TGTGCCATCAGTGGAGGGTCCTTGAGACAGCCTATTTCCTACGAGCAGTACTTC

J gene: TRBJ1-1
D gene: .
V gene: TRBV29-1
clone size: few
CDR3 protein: CSVEGQQENTEAFF
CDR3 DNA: TGCAGCGTCGAGGGGCAACAGGAGAACACTGAAGCTTTCTTT

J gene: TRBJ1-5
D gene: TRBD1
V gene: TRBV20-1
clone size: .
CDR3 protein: CSAVRGRRNNQPQHF
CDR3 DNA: TGCAGTGCTGTCAGGGGGCGAAGAAACAATCAGCCCCAGCATTTT

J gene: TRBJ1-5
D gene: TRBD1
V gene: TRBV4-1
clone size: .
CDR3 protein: CASSQGGQSYQPQHF
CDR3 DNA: TGCGCCAGCAGCCAAGGGGGACAGTCTTATCAGCCCCAGCATTTT

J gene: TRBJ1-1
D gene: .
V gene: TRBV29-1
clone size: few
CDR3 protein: CSVQGPTEAFF
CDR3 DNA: TGCAGCGTGCAGGGACCCACTGAAGCTTTCTTT

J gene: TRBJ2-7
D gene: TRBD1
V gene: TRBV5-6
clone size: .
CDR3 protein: CASSHGQGFEQYF
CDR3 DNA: TGTGCCAGCAGTCATGGACAGGGGTTCGAGCAGTACTTC

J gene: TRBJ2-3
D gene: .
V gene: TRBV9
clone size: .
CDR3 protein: CASSVRTDTQYF
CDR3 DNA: TGTGCCAGCAGCGTCCGCACAGATACGCAGTATTTT

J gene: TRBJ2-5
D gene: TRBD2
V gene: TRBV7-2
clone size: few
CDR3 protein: CASSLSVSGGQETQYF
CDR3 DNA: TGTGCCAGCAGCCTATCCGTTAGCGGGGGCCAAGAGACCCAGTACTTC

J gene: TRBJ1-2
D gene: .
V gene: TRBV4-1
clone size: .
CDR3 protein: CASSQVPLSHYGYTF
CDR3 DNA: TGCGCCAGCAGCCAAGTACCACTAAGTCACTATGGCTACACCTTC

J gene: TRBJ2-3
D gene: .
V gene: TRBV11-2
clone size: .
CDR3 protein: CASSFGHGFDTQYF
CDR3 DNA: TGTGCCAGCAGCTTCGGCCACGGGTTCGATACGCAGTATTTT

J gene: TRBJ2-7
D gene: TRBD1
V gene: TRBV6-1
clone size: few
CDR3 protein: CASSPRGQPSYEQYF
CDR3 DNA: TGTGCCAGCAGTCCAAGGGGACAGCCTAGCTACGAGCAGTACTTC

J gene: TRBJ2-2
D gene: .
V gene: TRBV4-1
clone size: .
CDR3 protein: CVAGGDTGELFF
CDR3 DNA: TGCGTGGCAGGGGGGGACACCGGGGAGCTGTTTTTT